What follows are 2 T cell receptor beta chains derived from one specimen sequenced in a study of beta chain features in type 1 diabetes (dated by TCRdb to the late 2010s). What the study reported, not specific to this receptor: Type 1 diabetes patients showed a moderate but significant shortening of TCRB CDR3 length in all four CD4+ subsets.

Library preparation was by the immunoSEQ multiplex PCR assay. The entire isolated RNA was reverse transcribed using the High Capacity cDNA Reverse Transcription Kit, and thus expressed TCRB transcripts were sequenced. TCRdb holds this immuneACCESS table with in-frame rearrangements only. Some clones are missing; in checked studies, unresolved V genes explain under half, and the rest has no known cause. Within this sample are hundreds of thousands of clones, with around 15% of them counted one time only. The ten largest clones add up to nearly 0.04% of the sample. These receptors have no identified antigens. Material: naive CD4+ T cells from blood. The cell subset or site label for this specimen denotes: true naive CD4+ T cells. Every receptor here comes from a man aged 18-30 years with type 1 diabetes.

This clone was seen only a few times. V and J are TRBV7-9 and TRBJ2-2; D is ambiguous. This CDR3 spans 13 amino acids. CDR1 and CDR2 from the germline V gene are SEHNR and FQNEAQ (reference sequence). V was pared by 3 bases and J by 4 bases, with 6 bases between. The CDR3 protein is CASSFGGTGELFF. Here the CDR3 DNA reads TGTGCCAGCAGCTTTGGTGGCACCGGGGAGCTGTTTTTT.

The chain carries TRBV5-4 and TRBJ1-1; 9 nucleotides agree with TRBD1. This CDR3 has 14 amino acids. Germline values: CDR1 SGHNT, CDR2 YYREEE (reference sequence). The junction had 5 bases not matched to a gene; V was cut back by 3 bases and J by 5 bases. The CDR3 sequence is CASSSRDRATEAFF. The CDR3 nucleotides read TGTGCCAGCAGCTCCCGGGACAGGGCGACTGAAGCTTTCTTT.